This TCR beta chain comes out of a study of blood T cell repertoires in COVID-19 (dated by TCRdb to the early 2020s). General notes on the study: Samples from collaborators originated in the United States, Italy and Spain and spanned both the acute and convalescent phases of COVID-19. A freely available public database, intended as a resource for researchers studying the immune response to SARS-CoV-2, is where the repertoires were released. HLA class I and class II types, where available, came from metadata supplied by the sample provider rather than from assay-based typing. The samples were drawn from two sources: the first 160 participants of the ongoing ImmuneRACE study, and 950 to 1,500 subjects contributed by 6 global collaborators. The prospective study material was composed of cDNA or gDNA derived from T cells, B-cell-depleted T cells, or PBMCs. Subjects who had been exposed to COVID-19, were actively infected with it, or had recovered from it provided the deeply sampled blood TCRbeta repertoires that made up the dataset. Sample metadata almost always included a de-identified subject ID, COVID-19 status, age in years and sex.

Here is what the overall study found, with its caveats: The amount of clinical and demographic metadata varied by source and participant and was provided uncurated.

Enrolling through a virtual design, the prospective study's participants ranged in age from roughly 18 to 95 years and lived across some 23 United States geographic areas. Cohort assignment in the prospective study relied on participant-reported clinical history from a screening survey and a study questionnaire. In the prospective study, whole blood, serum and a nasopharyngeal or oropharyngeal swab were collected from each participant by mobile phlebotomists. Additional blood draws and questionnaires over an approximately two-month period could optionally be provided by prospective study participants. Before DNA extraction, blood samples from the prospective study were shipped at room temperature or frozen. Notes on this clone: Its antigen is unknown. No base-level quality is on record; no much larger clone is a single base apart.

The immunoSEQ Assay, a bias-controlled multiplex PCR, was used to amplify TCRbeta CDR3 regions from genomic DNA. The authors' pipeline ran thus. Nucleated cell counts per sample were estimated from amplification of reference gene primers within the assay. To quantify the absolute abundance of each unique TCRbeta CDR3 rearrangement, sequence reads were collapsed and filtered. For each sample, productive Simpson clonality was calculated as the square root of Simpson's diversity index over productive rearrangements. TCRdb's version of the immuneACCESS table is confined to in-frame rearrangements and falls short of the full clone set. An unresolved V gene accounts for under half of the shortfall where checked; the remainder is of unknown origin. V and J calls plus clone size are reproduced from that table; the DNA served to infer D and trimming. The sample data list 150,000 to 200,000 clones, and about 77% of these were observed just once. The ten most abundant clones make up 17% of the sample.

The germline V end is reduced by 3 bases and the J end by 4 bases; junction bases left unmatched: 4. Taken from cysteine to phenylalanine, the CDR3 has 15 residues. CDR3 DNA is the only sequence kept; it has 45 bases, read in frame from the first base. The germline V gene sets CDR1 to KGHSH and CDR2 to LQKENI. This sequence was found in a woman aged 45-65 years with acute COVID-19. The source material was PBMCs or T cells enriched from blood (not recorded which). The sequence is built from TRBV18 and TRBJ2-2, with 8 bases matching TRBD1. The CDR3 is CASSPDRAATGELFF. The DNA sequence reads TGTGCCAGCTCACCGGACAGGGCGGCCACCGGGGAGCTGTTTTTT. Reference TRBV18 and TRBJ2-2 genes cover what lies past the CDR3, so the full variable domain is NAGVMQNPRHLVRRRGQEARLRCSPMKGHSHVYWYRQLPEEGLKFMVYLQKENIIDESGMPKERFSAEFPKEGPSILRIQQVVRGDSAAYFCASSPDRAATGELFFGEGSRLTVL.